The 2 T cell receptor beta chains below were found in one sample sequenced in a study of PD-L1 blockade in urothelial cancer. Sequencing was performed with immunoSEQ multiplex PCR; in TCRdb, only in-frame clones are kept and a portion is missing. The table includes fewer than 55,000 clones, roughly 86% detected once. This specimen consisted of PBMCs, obtained around atezolizumab (anti-PD-L1) treatment. These receptors were obtained from a man in his sixties or seventies with urothelial cancer.

This clone was seen a handful of times. V is TRBV5-1 and J is TRBJ2-6; a possible D gene is TRBD1 (6 bases). Germline CDR1 reads SGHRS; CDR2 reads YFSETQ. The CDR3 consists of 15 residues. V lost 4 bases to trimming and J lost 2 bases, with 10 bases between them. CDR3 DNA sequence: TGCGCCAGCAGCGTACAGGGAGCTGGGGCCAACGTCCTGACTTTC. It encodes CASSVQGAGANVLTF. Full variable domain (rest looked up from reference TRBV5-1 and TRBJ2-6): KAGVTQTPRYLIKTRGQQVTLSCSPISGHRSVSWYQQTPGQGLQFLFEYFSETQRNKGNFPGRFSGRQFSNSRSEMNVSTLELGDSALYLCASSVQGAGANVLTFGAGSRLTVL.

This chain joins TRBV5-4 and TRBJ2-2, with 9 bases aligning to TRBD2. V was pared by 5 bases and J by 5 bases, with 19 bases of the junction left unmatched. The CDR3 totals 19 residues. Per the germline V gene, CDR1 is SGHNT and CDR2 is YYREEE (reference sequence). This chain's CDR3 is CASSRGESGGRAGTGELFF. CDR3 coding DNA: TGTGCCAGCAGTAGAGGGGAATCCGGCGGGAGGGCCGGTACCGGGGAGCTGTTTTTT.